This is a list of T cell receptor beta chains from one sample in a study of cytomegalovirus exposure and HLA in healthy donors. Some clones are missing from TCRdb's copy, which holds only in-frame ones; the method was immunoSEQ multiplex PCR. The sample has 45,000 to 55,000 clones; just over 85% are singletons. Material for sequencing was PBMCs. Source of these receptors: a woman aged 25 to 39 in good health and CMV-seronegative. CDR3s include the opening cysteine and the closing phenylalanine or tryptophan. The D gene is left open where the match is weak. Not all rows give a size; the values are once, few, many and, for expanded clones, a class.

V gene,J gene,D gene,clone size,CDR3 protein,CDR3 DNA
TRBV30,TRBJ1-1,.,.,CAWRVGGFGFRAEAFF,TGTGCCTGGAGGGTAGGAGGGTTTGGTTTCCGGGCTGAAGCTTTCTTT
TRBV28,TRBJ2-5,.,once,CASSLITSQETQYF,TGTGCCAGCAGTCTCATAACTAGCCAAGAGACCCAGTACTTC
TRBV6-5,TRBJ2-3,.,.,CASSRTGIYTDTQYF,TGTGCCAGCAGTCGGACTGGGATCTACACAGATACGCAGTATTTT
TRBV11-1,TRBJ2-1,TRBD2,.,CASSFPGLAGYNEQFF,TGTGCCAGCAGCTTTCCGGGACTAGCGGGTTACAATGAGCAGTTCTTC
TRBV4-1,TRBJ2-3,TRBD2,.,CASSRTSGSTDTQYF,TGCGCCAGCAGCCGGACTAGCGGGAGCACAGATACGCAGTATTTT
TRBV6-1,TRBJ2-1,TRBD2,.,CASRMLAGGNEQFF,TGTGCCAGCAGGATGCTAGCGGGAGGCAATGAGCAGTTCTTC
TRBV5-6,TRBJ2-2,.,.,CASSPGWASANTGELFF,TGTGCCAGCAGCCCCGGTTGGGCTAGCGCGAACACCGGGGAGCTGTTTTTT
TRBV7-8,TRBJ1-1,TRBD1,.,CASSSGGNMNTEAFF,TGTGCCAGCAGCTCAGGGGGGAATATGAACACTGAAGCTTTCTTT
TRBV7-8,TRBJ1-2,.,.,CASSLVKQGGAYGTSYGYTF,TGTGCCAGCAGCTTAGTGAAGCAAGGGGGTGCTTACGGAACCTCCTATGGCTACACCTTC
TRBV6-5,TRBJ2-3,.,.,CASSYRGLSTDTQYF,TGTGCCAGCAGTTACCGAGGACTTAGCACAGATACGCAGTATTTT
TRBV27,TRBJ1-1,.,.,CASRTTGLGNTEAFF,TGTGCCAGCAGAACCACAGGGTTGGGGAACACTGAAGCTTTCTTT
TRBV4-1,TRBJ2-1,.,.,CASSQVRGTYNEQFF,TGCGCCAGCAGCCAAGTTAGGGGGACCTACAATGAGCAGTTCTTC
TRBV28,TRBJ2-7,TRBD1,.,CASLTGDLLEQYF,TGTGCCAGTTTGACAGGGGACCTTCTCGAGCAGTACTTC
TRBV19,TRBJ1-2,TRBD1,.,CARGGQGADYGYTF,TGTGCCAGGGGGGGACAGGGGGCCGACTATGGCTACACCTTC
TRBV7-2,TRBJ2-7,TRBD1,.,CASSLVPGGREQYF,TGTGCCAGCAGCTTAGTTCCAGGGGGTCGCGAGCAGTACTTC
TRBV28,TRBJ2-7,.,once,CASSFDSLSEQYF,TGTGCCAGCAGTTTTGACAGCCTCTCCGAGCAGTACTTC
TRBV4-1,TRBJ2-1,.,once,CASSKTSNEQFF,TGCGCCAGCAGTAAGACTAGCAATGAGCAGTTCTTC
TRBV29-1,TRBJ2-3,TRBD1,.,CSVRSGTGKGDTQYF,TGCAGCGTGAGGTCCGGGACAGGGAAGGGGGATACGCAGTATTTT
TRBV18,TRBJ1-1,.,.,CASSPTPDTEAFF,TGTGCCAGCTCACCGACACCGGACACTGAAGCTTTCTTT